These 2 T cell receptor beta chains were all obtained from the same sample, sequenced in a study of blood T cell repertoires in COVID-19. TCRdb keeps only in-frame clones here, not all; method: immunoSEQ multiplex PCR. The data hold about 250,000 clones, with 83% observed a single time. Sequenced material: peripheral blood. Every receptor here comes from a man older than 75 with acute or convalescent COVID-19.

J is TRBJ2-2 and V is TRBV5-1; 8 positions match TRBD1. The CDR3 runs 15 residues. V dropped 3 bases and J dropped 5; count of bases not matched to a gene: 6. Germline V lookup: CDR1 SGHRS, CDR2 YFSETQ. The CDR3 region has the DNA TGCGCCAGCAGCTACTCCGGGACAGGAACCGGGGAGCTGTTTTTT. It is translated as CASSYSGTGTGELFF.

The chain couples TRBV19 to TRBJ1-6; tentatively, D is TRBD1 (5 bases). From germline, CDR1 is LNHDA and CDR2 SQIVND (reference sequence). The CDR3 is 15 amino acids. V was trimmed by 8 bases and J by 0 bases, leaving 11 bases between them. CDR3: CASRQTSSYNSPLHF. The CDR3 bases are TGTGCCAGTCGACAGACGAGCTCCTATAATTCACCCCTCCACTTT.